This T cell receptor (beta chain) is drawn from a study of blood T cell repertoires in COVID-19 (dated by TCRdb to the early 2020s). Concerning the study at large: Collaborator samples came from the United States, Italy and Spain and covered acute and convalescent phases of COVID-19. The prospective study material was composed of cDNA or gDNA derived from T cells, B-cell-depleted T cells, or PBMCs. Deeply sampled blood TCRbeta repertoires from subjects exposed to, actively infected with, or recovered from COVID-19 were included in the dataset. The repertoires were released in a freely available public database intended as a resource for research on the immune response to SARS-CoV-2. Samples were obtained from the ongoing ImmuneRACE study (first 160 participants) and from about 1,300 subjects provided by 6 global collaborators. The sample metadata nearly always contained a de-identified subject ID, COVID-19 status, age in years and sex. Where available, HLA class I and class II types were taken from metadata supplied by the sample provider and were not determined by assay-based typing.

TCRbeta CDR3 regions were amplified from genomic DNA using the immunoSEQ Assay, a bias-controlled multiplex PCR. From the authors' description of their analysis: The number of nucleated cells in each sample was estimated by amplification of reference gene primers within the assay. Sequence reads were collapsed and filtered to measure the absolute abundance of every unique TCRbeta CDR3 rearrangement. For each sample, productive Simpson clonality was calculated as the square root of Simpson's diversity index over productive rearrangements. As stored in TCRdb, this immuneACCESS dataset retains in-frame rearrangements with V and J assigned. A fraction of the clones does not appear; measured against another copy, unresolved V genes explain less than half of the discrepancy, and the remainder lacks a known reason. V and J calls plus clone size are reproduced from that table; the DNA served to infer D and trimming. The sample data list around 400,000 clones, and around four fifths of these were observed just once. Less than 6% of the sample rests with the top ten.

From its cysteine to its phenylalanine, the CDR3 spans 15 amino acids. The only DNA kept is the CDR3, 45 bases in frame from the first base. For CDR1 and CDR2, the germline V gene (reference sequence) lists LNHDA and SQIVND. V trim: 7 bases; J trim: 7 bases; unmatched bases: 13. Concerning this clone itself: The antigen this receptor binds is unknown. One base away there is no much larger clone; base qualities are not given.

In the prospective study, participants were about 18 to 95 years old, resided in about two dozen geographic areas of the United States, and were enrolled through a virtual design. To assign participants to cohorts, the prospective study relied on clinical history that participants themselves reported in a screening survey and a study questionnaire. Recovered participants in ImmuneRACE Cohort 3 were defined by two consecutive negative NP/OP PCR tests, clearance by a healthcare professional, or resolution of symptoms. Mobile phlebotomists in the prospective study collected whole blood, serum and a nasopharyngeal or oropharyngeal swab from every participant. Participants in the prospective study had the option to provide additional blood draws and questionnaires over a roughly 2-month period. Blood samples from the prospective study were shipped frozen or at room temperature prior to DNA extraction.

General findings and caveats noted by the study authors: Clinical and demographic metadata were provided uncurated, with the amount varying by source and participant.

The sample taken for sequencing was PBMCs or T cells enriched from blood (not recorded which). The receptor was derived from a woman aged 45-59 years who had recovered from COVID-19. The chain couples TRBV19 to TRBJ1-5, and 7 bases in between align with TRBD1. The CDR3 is CASTRNGQDRQPQHF. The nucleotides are TGTGCCAGTACCCGAAACGGACAGGATCGGCAGCCCCAGCATTTT.